This TCR beta chain was recovered during a study of esophageal squamous cell carcinoma under preoperative chemotherapy (dated by TCRdb to about 2018). For context, the study as a whole: TCR repertoires were profiled in both peripheral blood T cells and tumor-infiltrating lymphocytes. The study examined the effect of paclitaxel-nedaplatin chemotherapy on T-cell receptor repertoires in patients with esophageal squamous cell carcinoma. The cohort comprised roughly five patients with primary esophageal squamous cell carcinoma. Repertoires from samples collected before paclitaxel-nedaplatin therapy were compared with repertoires from samples collected after the therapy.

To note about this clonotype: The specificity of this receptor is unknown. Per-base qualities were not stored, and no clone one base away is much larger.

General study outcomes and caveats: Only a handful of patients with esophageal squamous cell carcinoma were analyzed, making for a small cohort. Clonotype frequencies shifted immediately and substantially under paclitaxel-nedaplatin therapy, and abundant clones were more likely to contract than to amplify. After chemotherapy, TCR diversity rose significantly in peripheral T cells, but this increase was not seen in tumor-infiltrating lymphocytes. Rather than arising solely from local clonal changes, post-treatment tumor-infiltrating lymphocytes appeared to come partly from peripheral T cells that migrated into the tumor.

The time point label, read with the paper, signifies: after preoperative PTX-NDP chemotherapy. Paclitaxel-nedaplatin was administered to patients as preoperative chemotherapy before surgery. V is reduced by 2 bases and J by 6 bases, leaving a spacing of 6 bases between them. Its CDR3 holds 12 amino acids, cysteine through phenylalanine. Just CDR3 DNA is preserved here, 36 bases in frame from base 1. The germline V gene supplies CDR1 SGHVS and CDR2 FNYEAQ. The library was prepared using PCR. The sample was run on a HiSeq X Ten. High-throughput sequencing was used to characterize TCR repertoires. Using fastp at Q25 and MiXCR, TCRdb reprocessed the public reads and kept productive beta chains. Under each unique CDR3 protein, matching rows form one entry showing the most common genes and DNA. The sample table holds approximately 19,000 distinct CDR3 sequences, of which just over 45% were seen once. Around 29% of the sample belongs to the ten largest clones.

This specimen was collected from a patient given preoperative chemotherapy. This receptor was obtained from a human donor with esophageal squamous cell carcinoma. The donor label of this sample is uncertain. The rearrangement joined TRBV7-6 to TRBJ2-3, with no reliable assignment of the D segment. The DNA sequence is given as TGTGCCAGCAGCTTAAATCCGGATACGCAGTATTTT. It translates as CASSLNPDTQYF.